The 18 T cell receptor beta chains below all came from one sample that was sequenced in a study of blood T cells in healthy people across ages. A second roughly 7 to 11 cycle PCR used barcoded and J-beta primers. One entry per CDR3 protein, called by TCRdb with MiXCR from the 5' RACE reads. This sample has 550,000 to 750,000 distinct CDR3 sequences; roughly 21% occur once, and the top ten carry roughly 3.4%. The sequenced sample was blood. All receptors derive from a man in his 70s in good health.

The CDR3 nucleotides are TGTGCCACCAGTGATTCATACAGAGGACAAGAGACCCAGTACTTC. This encodes CATSDSYRGQETQYF. V and J are TRBV24-1 and TRBJ2-5; D gene ambiguous. There are 15 residues in the CDR3. Germline CDR1 and CDR2: KGHDR and SFDVKD. Trimming left V 2 bases short and J 2 bases short, with 11 bases between.

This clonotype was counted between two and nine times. The DNA of the CDR3 is TGTGCCAGCAGTCAAGGACAGAAACTGTTTTTT. Translated: CASSQGQKLFF. This chain joins TRBV28 and TRBJ1-4; a possible D gene is TRBD1 (6 bases). The CDR3 is made up of 11 amino acids. Trimming removed 5 bases at V and 11 bases at J, with 9 bases between. Germline V gene lookup returns CDR1 MDHEN and CDR2 SYDVKM. The entire variable domain, with the rest obtained from reference TRBV28 and TRBJ1-4, is as follows: DVKVTQSSRYLVKRTGEKVFLECVQDMDHENMFWYRQDPGLGLRLIYFSYDVKMKEKGDIPEGYSVSREKKERFSLILESASTNQTSMYLCASSQGQKLFFGSGTQLSVL.

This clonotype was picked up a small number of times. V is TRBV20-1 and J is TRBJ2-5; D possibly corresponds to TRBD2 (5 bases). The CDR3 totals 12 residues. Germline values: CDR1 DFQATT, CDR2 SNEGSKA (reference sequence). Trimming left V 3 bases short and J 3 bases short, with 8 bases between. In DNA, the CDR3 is TGCAGTGCTAGGGTCGGGGAAGAGACCCAGTACTTC. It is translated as CSARVGEETQYF.

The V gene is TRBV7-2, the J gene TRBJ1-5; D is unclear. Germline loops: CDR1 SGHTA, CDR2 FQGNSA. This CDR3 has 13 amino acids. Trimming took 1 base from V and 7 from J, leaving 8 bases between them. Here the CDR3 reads CASSLDLVQPQHF. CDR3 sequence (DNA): TGTGCCAGCAGCTTAGATTTGGTCCAGCCCCAGCATTTT.

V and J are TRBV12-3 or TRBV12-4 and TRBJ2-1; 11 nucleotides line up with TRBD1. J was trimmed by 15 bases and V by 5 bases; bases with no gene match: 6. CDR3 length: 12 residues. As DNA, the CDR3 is TGTGCCAGCAGTCACGGACAGGGGGCGCGGTTCTTC. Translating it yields CASSHGQGARFF.

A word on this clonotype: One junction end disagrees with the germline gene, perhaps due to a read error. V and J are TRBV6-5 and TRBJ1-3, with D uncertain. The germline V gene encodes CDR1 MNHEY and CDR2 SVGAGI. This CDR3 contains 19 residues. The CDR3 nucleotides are TGTGCCTGCAGTTACTCTATAAACAGTGGCAGTTCCTCTGGAAACACCATATATTTT. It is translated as CACSYSINSGSSSGNTIYF.

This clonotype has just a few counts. The CDR3 sequence is CSARLGPNEQFF. DNA of the CDR3: TGCAGTGCTAGACTAGGTCCGAATGAGCAGTTCTTC. V usage is TRBV20-1 and J usage is TRBJ2-5; D not resolved. The better agreement between TRBJ2-1 and the DNA end casts doubt on the J call. The CDR3 runs 12 residues. Germline CDR1 DFQATT, CDR2 SNEGSKA (reference sequence).

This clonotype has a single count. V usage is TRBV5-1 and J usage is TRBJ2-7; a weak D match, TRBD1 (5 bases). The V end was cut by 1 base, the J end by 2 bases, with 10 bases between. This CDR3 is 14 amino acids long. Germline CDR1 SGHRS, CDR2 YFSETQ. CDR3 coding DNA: TGCGCCAGCAGCTTGTGGGGCACTACCTACGAGCAGTACTTC. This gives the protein CASSLWGTTYEQYF.

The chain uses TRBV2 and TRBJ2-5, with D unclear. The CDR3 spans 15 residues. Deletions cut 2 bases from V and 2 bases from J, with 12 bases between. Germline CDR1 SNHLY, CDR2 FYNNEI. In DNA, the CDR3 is TGTGCCAGCAGTGAAAGGCGGATGTCACAAGAGACCCAGTACTTC. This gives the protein CASSERRMSQETQYF.

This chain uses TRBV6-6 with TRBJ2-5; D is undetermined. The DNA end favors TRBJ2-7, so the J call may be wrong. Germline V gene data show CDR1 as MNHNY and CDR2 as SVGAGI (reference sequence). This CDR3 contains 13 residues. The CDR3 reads CASTRPEAYEQYF. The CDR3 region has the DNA TGTGCCAGCACCCGGCCGGAAGCCTACGAGCAGTACTTC.

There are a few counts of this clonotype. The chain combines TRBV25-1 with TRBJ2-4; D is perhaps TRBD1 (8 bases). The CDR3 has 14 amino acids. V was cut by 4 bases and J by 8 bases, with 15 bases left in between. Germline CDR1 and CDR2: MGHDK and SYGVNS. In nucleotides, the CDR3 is TGTGCCAGCAGTGGACAGGGGAGGGTTGACATTCAGTACTTC. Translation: CASSGQGRVDIQYF.

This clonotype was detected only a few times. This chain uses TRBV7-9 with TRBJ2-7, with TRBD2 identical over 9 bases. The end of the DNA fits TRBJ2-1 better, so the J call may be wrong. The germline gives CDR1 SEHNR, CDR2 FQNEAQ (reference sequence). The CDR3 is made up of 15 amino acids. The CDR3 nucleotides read TGTGCCAGCAGCCAATCCGGCGGGGGGGCCAATGAGCAGTTCTTC. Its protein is CASSQSGGGANEQFF.

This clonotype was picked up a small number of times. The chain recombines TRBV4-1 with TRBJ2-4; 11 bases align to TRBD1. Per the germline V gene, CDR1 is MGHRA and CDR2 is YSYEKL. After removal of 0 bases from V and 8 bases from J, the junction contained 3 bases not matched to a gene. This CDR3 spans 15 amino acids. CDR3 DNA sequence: TGCGCCAGCAGCCAAGAGGGACAGGGGGGAGACATTCAGTACTTC. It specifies CASSQEGQGGDIQYF.

Here the CDR3 reads CASSPVGLALNEQFF. DNA of the CDR3: TGTGCCAGCAGTCCGGTGGGACTAGCGTTGAATGAGCAGTTCTTC. V usage is TRBV6-2 or TRBV6-3 and J usage is TRBJ2-5; 10 nucleotides match TRBD2. The last part of the DNA fits TRBJ2-1 better; the J call may be wrong. The CDR3 loop spans 15 amino acids. Germline CDR1 and CDR2: MNHEY and SVGEGT.

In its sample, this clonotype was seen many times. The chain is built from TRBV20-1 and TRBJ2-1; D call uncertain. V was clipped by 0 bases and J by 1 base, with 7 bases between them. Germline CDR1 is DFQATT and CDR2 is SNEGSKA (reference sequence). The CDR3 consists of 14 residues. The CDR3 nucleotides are TGCAGTGCTAGAGACTACTTATCCTACAATGAGCAGTTCTTC. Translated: CSARDYLSYNEQFF.

The CDR3 region is CASSTWTSSTDTQYF. DNA of the CDR3: TGTGCCAGCAGCACGTGGACCTCTAGCACAGATACGCAGTATTTT. The V call is TRBV7-2, the J call TRBJ2-3; D remains unclear. CDR1 is SGHTA, CDR2 FQGNSA, per germline. This CDR3 spans 15 amino acids. The germline V and J ends were trimmed by 5 bases and 0 bases, with 12 bases remaining between them.

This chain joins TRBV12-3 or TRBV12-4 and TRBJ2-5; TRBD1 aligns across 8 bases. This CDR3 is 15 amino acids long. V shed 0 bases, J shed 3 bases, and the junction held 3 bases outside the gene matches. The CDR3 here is CASSLAAGQEETQYF. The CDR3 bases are TGTGCCAGCAGTTTAGCGGCGGGACAGGAAGAGACCCAGTACTTC.

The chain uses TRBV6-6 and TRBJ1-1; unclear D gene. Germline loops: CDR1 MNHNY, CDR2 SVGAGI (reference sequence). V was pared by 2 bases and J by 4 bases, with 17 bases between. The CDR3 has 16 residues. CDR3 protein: CASSYTGVALPTEAFF. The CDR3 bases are TGTGCCAGCAGTTACACCGGAGTAGCCCTGCCCACTGAAGCTTTCTTT.